The 25 T cell receptor beta chains presented below share a single source sample, sequenced in a study of T cell clones after liver transplantation (dated by TCRdb to about 2019). This specimen's time point label, interpreted: pre-transplant. The protocol used for the library was the immunoSEQ multiplex PCR assay. Entries here come from immuneACCESS through TCRdb and include only in-frame sequences with V and J called. Some clones fail to appear in such tables; in the studies checked, an unresolved V gene covers under half of the shortfall, and the cause of the remainder is unknown. This sample holds roughly 73,000 clones; about 80% were observed only once. The ten top clones hold roughly 0.54% of the sample. The starting material was CD4+ T cells from blood, obtained before liver transplant. The receptors were sampled from a human donor who received a liver transplant.

The rearrangement links TRBV9 to TRBJ1-3, with D uncertain. Trimming shortened V by 0 bases and J by 0 bases, and 7 bases separated the two germline ends. In germline, CDR1 is SGDLS, CDR2 YYNGEE. The CDR3 runs 15 residues. Here the CDR3 DNA reads TGTGCCAGCAGCGTAGATGGGTACTCTGGAAACACCATATATTTT. It is translated as CASSVDGYSGNTIYF.

The chain is built from TRBV27 and TRBJ2-5; no firm D call. V lost 6 bases, J lost 1 base, and 9 bases lay in between. Germline values: CDR1 MNHEY, CDR2 SMNVEV (reference sequence). The CDR3 is 13 residues long. In nucleotides, the CDR3 is TGTGCCAGCAGACAGTTTGTCCAAGAGACCCAGTACTTC. Translating it yields CASRQFVQETQYF.

In this sample, this clone turned up a few times. The chain is built from TRBV7-3 and TRBJ1-1; D unresolved. Germline lookup yields CDR1 SGHTA and CDR2 FQGTGA. This CDR3 is built from 13 residues. Trimming took off 5 bases at V and 1 base at J, with 8 bases between the two ends. In DNA, the CDR3 is TGTGCCAGCAGCCCCTACAAGAACACTGAAGCTTTCTTT. It is translated as CASSPYKNTEAFF.

The chain recombines TRBV18 with TRBJ2-7; weak D call: TRBD2 (5 bases). This CDR3 spans 16 amino acids. Looked up from germline, CDR1 is KGHSH and CDR2 is LQKENI. V dropped 0 bases and J dropped 7 bases, with 19 bases sitting between them. The CDR3 bases are TGTGCCAGCTCACCACCGAATTTGGCTAGCCCTAAGGAGCAGTACTTC. This gives the protein CASSPPNLASPKEQYF. The whole variable domain, filled in from reference TRBV18 and TRBJ2-7, reads NAGVMQNPRHLVRRRGQEARLRCSPMKGHSHVYWYRQLPEEGLKFMVYLQKENIIDESGMPKERFSAEFPKEGPSILRIQQVVRGDSAAYFCASSPPNLASPKEQYFGPGTRLTVT.

This clone is a singleton in its sample. This sequence joins TRBV27 and TRBJ1-2, with 7 bases identical to TRBD1. V shed 6 bases, J shed 0 bases, and the junction held 4 bases outside the gene matches. In germline, CDR1 is MNHEY, CDR2 SMNVEV (reference sequence). CDR3 length equals 14 residues. In nucleotides, the CDR3 is TGTGCCAGCAGAAAACAGGGGACTAACTATGGCTACACCTTC. This codes for CASRKQGTNYGYTF.

The chain has TRBV7-7 and TRBJ1-5; unclear D gene. Germline CDR1 and CDR2: SSHAT and FNYEAQ (reference sequence). The CDR3 is made up of 19 amino acids. V dropped 1 base and J dropped 2 bases, with 21 bases sitting between them. CDR3 in amino acids: CASSLESRPQKKGNQPQHF. In nucleotides, the CDR3 is TGTGCCAGCAGCTTAGAGAGCCGGCCGCAAAAGAAGGGCAATCAGCCCCAGCATTTT.

The chain recombines TRBV25-1 with TRBJ2-5, with a possible D match to TRBD1 (5 bases). Trimming pared 2 bases from V and 7 bases from J, leaving 17 bases between. Germline loops: CDR1 MGHDK, CDR2 SYGVNS. The CDR3 totals 15 residues. The CDR3 nucleotides read TGTGCCAGCAGTGAAAGCCAGGGATTTGTTGGGACCCAGTACTTC. Encoded protein: CASSESQGFVGTQYF.

This rearrangement joins TRBV18 to TRBJ2-7; tentatively, D is TRBD1 (6 bases). The germline gives CDR1 KGHSH, CDR2 LQKENI. Deletions cut 6 bases from V and 5 bases from J, with 20 bases between. The CDR3 is 15 amino acids. The CDR3 here is CASSPSSTGGHEQYF. CDR3 bases: TGTGCCAGCTCCCCCTCGTCAACTGGGGGCCACGAGCAGTACTTC.

The chain carries TRBV2 and TRBJ2-3, with no clear D. V shed 7 bases and J shed 1 base, with 9 bases lying between them. Germline V gives CDR1 SNHLY, CDR2 FYNNEI. The CDR3 totals 13 residues. This CDR3 is CASNIGGTDTQYF. The CDR3 nucleotides read TGTGCCAGCAATATTGGCGGCACAGATACGCAGTATTTT.

For the CDR3, the DNA is TGTGCCAGCAGTTCCCCCGTATATTCTTCATCTCAGCCCCAGCATTTT. Protein sequence: CASSSPVYSSSQPQHF. The chain recombines TRBV28 with TRBJ1-5, with D unresolved. Trimming stripped 4 bases from V and 6 bases from J, with 19 bases between. CDR1 is MDHEN, CDR2 SYDVKM, per germline. There are 16 residues in the CDR3.

This chain joins TRBV10-2 and TRBJ1-2; a possible D gene is TRBD1 (5 bases). Per the germline V gene, CDR1 is WSHSY and CDR2 is SAAADI. With 3 bases removed from V and 8 bases from J, the gap between germline ends came to 16 bases. This CDR3 region has 14 residues. The CDR3 sequence is CASSDTGTLGGYTF. The DNA for the CDR3 is TGCGCCAGCAGTGATACCGGGACCCTGGGAGGCTACACCTTC.

The chain combines TRBV2 with TRBJ2-6; the D gene is possibly TRBD2 (6 bases). CDR1 is SNHLY and CDR2 is FYNNEI in the germline V gene. Between the trimmed V and J ends, which lost 6 bases and 2 bases, there was a span of 14 bases. The CDR3 sequence is 16 residues long. This CDR3 is CASRGGGVPGANVLTF. The CDR3 DNA reads as TGTGCCAGCAGGGGTGGAGGGGTGCCTGGGGCCAACGTCCTGACTTTC. Together with reference TRBV2 and TRBJ2-6, the CDR3 gives the full variable domain: EPEVTQTPSHQVTQMGQEVILRCVPISNHLYFYWYRQILGQKVEFLVSFYNNEISEKSEIFDDQFSVERPDGSNFTLKIRSTKLEDSAMYFCASRGGGVPGANVLTFGAGSRLTVL.

The chain links TRBV28 to TRBJ1-2; D unclear. This CDR3 comprises 11 residues. Germline loops: CDR1 MDHEN, CDR2 SYDVKM. The ends were cut back, 3 bases at V and 1 base at J, with 0 bases in the middle. The CDR3 sequence is CASSFNYGYTF. The DNA of the CDR3 is TGTGCCAGCAGTTTTAACTATGGCTACACCTTC.

This chain joins TRBV18 and TRBJ1-4; D is ambiguous. This CDR3 has 16 residues. Trimming pared 6 bases from V and 3 bases from J, leaving 17 bases between. CDR1 is KGHSH and CDR2 is LQKENI in the germline V gene. In DNA form, the CDR3 reads TGTGCCAGCTCTCAAACCGGCGGGTTGGCTAATGAAAAACTGTTTTTT. As protein: CASSQTGGLANEKLFF.

The J gene is TRBJ1-5, the V gene TRBV30; D is unclear. Germline V lookup: CDR1 GTSNPN, CDR2 SVGIG (reference sequence). V lost 3 bases, J lost 2 bases, and 14 bases lay in between. The CDR3 length is 15 residues. The CDR3 DNA reads TGTGCCTGGAGCGCGGGGATTTTAGGCAATCAGCCCCAGCATTTT. This encodes CAWSAGILGNQPQHF.

In its sample, this clone was seen a few times. The rearrangement uses TRBV5-1 and TRBJ1-1; 7 nucleotides align to TRBD1. V dropped 0 bases and J dropped 4; count of bases not matched to a gene: 6. Germline V CDR1 and CDR2: SGHRS, YFSETQ. The CDR3 is 15 residues long. CDR3 protein: CASSLEGARSTEAFF. In DNA form, the CDR3 reads TGCGCCAGCAGCTTGGAGGGGGCGCGGAGCACTGAAGCTTTCTTT.

The chain has TRBV7-9 and TRBJ2-2; D unresolved. CDR1 is SEHNR, CDR2 FQNEAQ, per germline (reference sequence). The CDR3 sequence is 13 residues long. V shed 5 bases and J shed 3 bases, with 7 bases lying between them. The CDR3 bases are TGTGCCAGCAGCCCATCGGACACCGGGGAGCTGTTTTTT. This translates into CASSPSDTGELFF.

The chain combines TRBV9 with TRBJ2-3; 11 bases line up with TRBD2. The J segment lost 2 bases and the V segment lost 0 bases, leaving 5 bases of the junction unmatched. CDR3 length: 17 amino acids. Germline V gene lookup returns CDR1 SGDLS and CDR2 YYNGEE. The CDR3 DNA sequence: TGTGCCAGCAGCGTAGAAGGACTAGCGGGTTTCACAGATACGCAGTATTTT. Its translation: CASSVEGLAGFTDTQYF.

The sample holds a few counts of this clone. V gene TRBV28 combines with J gene TRBJ1-2, with D perhaps TRBD1 (5 bases). From germline, CDR1 is MDHEN and CDR2 SYDVKM. The CDR3 is 12 residues long. V was shortened by 6 bases and J by 6 bases, with 11 bases between the two germline ends. DNA of the CDR3: TGTGCCAGCAGGTGGGGGGTCCATGGCTACACCTTC. It encodes CASRWGVHGYTF.

V is TRBV5-1 and J is TRBJ1-5, with 9 nucleotides matching TRBD1. V shed 0 bases and J 5 bases; nucleotides not matched to a gene: 3. This CDR3 has 15 amino acids. The germline gives CDR1 SGHRS, CDR2 YFSETQ. DNA for the CDR3: TGCGCCAGCAGCTTGGGGGACAGGGCCGATCAGCCCCAGCATTTT. Translated: CASSLGDRADQPQHF.

The V and J genes are TRBV6-5 and TRBJ2-7, with unresolved D. Germline CDR1 reads MNHEY; CDR2 reads SVGAGI. V was clipped by 4 bases and J by 0 bases, with 13 bases between them. The CDR3 is 15 amino acids. This CDR3 is CASSSPGVSSYEQYF. The DNA for the CDR3 is TGTGCCAGCAGTTCCCCCGGCGTAAGCTCCTACGAGCAGTACTTC.

The V and J genes are TRBV4-3 and TRBJ2-2, with D possibly TRBD1 on 6 matching bases. This CDR3 is 16 amino acids long. V dropped 2 bases and J dropped 3 bases, with 13 bases sitting between them. Looked up from germline, CDR1 is LGHNA and CDR2 is YSLEER. DNA of the CDR3: TGCGCCAGCAGCCAAATCAGCTACAGGGACACCGGGGAGCTGTTTTTT. It translates to CASSQISYRDTGELFF.

The J gene is TRBJ1-3, the V gene TRBV5-4; D uncertain. Germline CDR1 and CDR2: SGHNT and YYREEE (reference sequence). This CDR3 contains 16 residues. Trimming removed 4 bases at V and 1 base at J, with 15 bases between. CDR3 loop: CASSADLGWSGNTIYF. The CDR3 coding sequence is TGTGCCAGCAGCGCGGACCTAGGGTGGTCTGGAAACACCATATATTTT.

A remark on this clone: The junction and the germline gene differ at one end; a read error may be behind it. V and J are TRBV4-1 and TRBJ2-5; 15 bases agree with TRBD2. This CDR3 has 16 residues. Germline CDR1 is MGHRA and CDR2 is YSYEKL. CDR3 DNA sequence: TGCGTCAGCAGCCAAGGACTAGCGGGAGGGAAAGAGACCCAGTACTTC. This gives the protein CVSSQGLAGGKETQYF.

This clone was recorded once. V usage is TRBV7-7 and J usage is TRBJ2-2, with 9 bases fitting TRBD1. The CDR3 has 14 amino acids. In germline, CDR1 is SSHAT, CDR2 FNYEAQ (reference sequence). The V segment lost 6 bases and the J segment 6 bases; nucleotides outside the gene matches: 5. The CDR3, as DNA: TGTGCCAGCAGTAAGGACAGGGGTTCCGGGGAGCTGTTTTTT. Encoded protein: CASSKDRGSGELFF. The variable domain in full, completed from reference TRBV7-7 and TRBJ2-2, reads GAGVSQSPRYKVTKRGQDVTLRCDPISSHATLYWYQQALGQGPEFLTYFNYEAQPDKSGLPSDRFSAERPEGSISTLTIQRTEQRDSAMYRCASSKDRGSGELFFGEGSRLTVL.